This is a list of T cell receptor beta chains from one sample in a study of regulatory T cells in long-lasting Graves disease. TCRdb reprocessed the multiplex PCR reads via MiXCR and lists one record per CDR3 protein. The table lists 520,000 or so distinct CDR3 sequences, around 11% of them singletons. These data were also reused for a study on T cells in Graves' hyperthyroidism and ophthalmopathy.

This material consisted of peripheral blood mononuclear cells (PBMCs), taken at new diagnosis, from a patient treated with antithyroid drugs. Receptors were obtained from a young woman with Graves disease. Each CDR3 is given with its conserved first and last residue. The D gene is left open where the match is weak. Not all rows give a size; the values are once, few, many and, for expanded clones, a class.

>16|TRBV30|many|.|TRBJ1-5
CAWTHPGTINNQPQHF
TGTGCCTGGACGCACCCCGGGACAATTAACAATCAGCCCCAGCATTTT
>18|TRBV27|many|TRBD2|TRBJ2-1
CASSPIGLAALSYNEQFF
TGTGCCAGCAGTCCAATCGGACTAGCGGCCCTCTCCTACAATGAGCAGTTCTTC
>16|TRBV28|few|.|TRBJ1-3
CASSSRGHASGNTIYF
TGTGCCAGCAGTTCCAGGGGCCATGCCTCTGGAAACACCATATATTTT
>13|TRBV19|many|.|TRBJ2-5
CASSSWGMETQYF
TGTGCCAGTAGTTCATGGGGGATGGAGACCCAGTACTTC
>15|TRBV27|many|.|TRBJ2-1
CASSLGLTYYNEQFF
TGTGCCAGCAGTTTAGGCCTTACCTACTACAATGAGCAGTTCTTC
>14|TRBV29-1|few|.|TRBJ2-5
CSVMTLQSQETQYF
TGCAGCGTTATGACCCTACAGTCGCAAGAGACCCAGTACTTC
>14|TRBV12-3/TRBV12-4|many|.|TRBJ2-3
CASTPGRRKDTQYF
TGTGCCAGCACGCCCGGCAGGCGGAAAGATACGCAGTATTTT
>11|TRBV6-1|few|.|TRBJ2-7
CASSDWGNYRF
TGTGCCAGCAGTGATTGGGGGAACTACCGCTTC
>19|TRBV19|few|.|TRBJ2-1
CASSGSYGTLLGGENEQFF
TGTGCCAGTAGTGGGTCTTACGGGACACTCCTTGGGGGGGAGAATGAGCAGTTCTTC
>17|TRBV27|many|TRBD1|TRBJ1-4
CASSWNSRTGSSEKLFF
TGTGCCAGCAGTTGGAATAGTCGGACAGGGTCGAGTGAAAAACTGTTTTTT
>13|TRBV18|many|.|TRBJ1-5
CASSPPGGQPQHF
TGTGCCAGCTCACCACCCGGGGGTCAGCCCCAGCATTTT
>15|TRBV12-3/TRBV12-4|few|TRBD1|TRBJ2-1
CATGTAETGGNEQFF
TGTGCCACCGGAACAGCGGAGACAGGGGGAAATGAGCAGTTCTTC
>17|TRBV7-9|.|.|TRBJ1-1
CASSSKPGGRKNTEAFF
TGTGCCAGCAGTTCTAAGCCCGGGGGGCGGAAGAACACTGAAGCTTTCTTT
>14|TRBV3-1|.|TRBD1|TRBJ1-2
CASSQRGGGYGYTF
TGTGCCAGCAGCCAACGAGGGGGCGGCTATGGCTACACCTTC
>14|TRBV4-1|many|.|TRBJ2-3
CASSKTLSTDTQYF
TGCGCCAGCAGTAAGACTCTTAGCACAGATACGCAGTATTTT
>15|TRBV6-9|.|TRBD2|TRBJ2-7
CASSYGQRESYEQYF
TGTGCCAGCAGTTACGGGCAGCGGGAGAGCTACGAGCAGTACTTC
>12|TRBV20-1|.|TRBD2|TRBJ2-5
CSARTSGETQYF
TGCAGTGCCAGGACTAGCGGAGAGACCCAGTACTTC
>13|TRBV7-8|many|.|TRBJ2-7
CASSRISFQEQYF
TGTGCCAGCAGCCGAATATCTTTTCAGGAGCAGTACTTC
>13|TRBV20-1|many|.|TRBJ1-1
CSATRQENTEAFF
TGCAGTGCTACCAGACAGGAAAACACTGAAGCTTTCTTT
>15|TRBV7-2|many|.|TRBJ1-1
CASSLELYGLAEAFF
TGTGCCAGCAGCTTAGAGCTCTACGGGCTCGCTGAAGCTTTCTTT
>14|TRBV3-1|many|.|TRBJ1-2
CASSQTGLTNGYTF
TGTGCCAGCAGCCAAACAGGCCTTACAAATGGCTACACCTTC
>12|TRBV18|many|.|TRBJ1-1
CASSPDGTKAFF
TGTGCCAGCTCACCGGACGGCACGAAAGCTTTCTTT
>13|TRBV24-1|many|.|TRBJ2-5
CATGGASGETQYF
TGTGCCACCGGGGGGGCGAGCGGAGAGACCCAGTACTTC
>15|TRBV14|.|TRBD1|TRBJ1-4
CASSHPTGQLEKLFF
TGTGCCAGCAGCCATCCGACAGGGCAGTTGGAGAAACTGTTTTTT
>16|TRBV11-3|many|.|TRBJ2-1
CASSLYSGRGSDEQFF
TGTGCCAGCAGCTTATATTCGGGTCGTGGGTCGGATGAGCAGTTCTTC
>13|TRBV20-1|many|TRBD2|TRBJ2-7
CSASPILAGAEDF
TGCAGTGCTAGTCCCATACTAGCGGGGGCGGAAGACTTC
>16|TRBV28|.|TRBD2|TRBJ2-1
CASSSRTSGSWNEQFF
TGTGCCAGCAGTTCCCGGACTAGCGGGAGCTGGAATGAGCAGTTCTTC
>13|TRBV7-9|.|.|TRBJ2-7
CASSPGPQYEQYF
TGTGCCAGCAGCCCGGGGCCGCAGTACGAGCAGTACTTC
>14|TRBV27|many|.|TRBJ2-7
CASSPFGRAYEQYF
TGTGCCAGCAGCCCGTTCGGCAGAGCCTACGAGCAGTACTTC
>13|TRBV6-9|.|.|TRBJ2-5
CASSGTRQETQYF
TGCGCCAGCAGTGGTACTAGACAAGAGACCCAGTACTTC
>17|TRBV9|.|.|TRBJ2-1
CASSVGGLGGSGTEQFF
TGTGCCAGCAGCGTAGGGGGGTTAGGGGGTAGTGGGACTGAGCAGTTCTTC
>13|TRBV12-3/TRBV12-4|many|.|TRBJ2-7
CASSLQGPYEQYF
TGTGCCAGCAGTCTTCAGGGTCCCTACGAGCAGTACTTC
>14|TRBV6-1|many|TRBD1|TRBJ1-1
CASTPDRRSPEAFF
TGTGCCAGCACCCCGGACAGGAGAAGCCCTGAAGCTTTCTTT
>15|TRBV28|many|TRBD2|TRBJ2-2
CASSLGTSVTGELFF
TGTGCCAGCAGTCTAGGGACTAGCGTTACCGGGGAGCTGTTTTTT
>13|TRBV20-1|.|.|TRBJ1-2
CSAREGGAHGYTF
TGCAGTGCTAGAGAGGGGGGGGCGCATGGCTACACCTTC
>14|TRBV7-9|few|.|TRBJ2-2
CASILTGNTGELFF
TGTGCCAGCATCCTGACAGGGAACACCGGGGAGCTGTTTTTT
>14|TRBV6-2/TRBV6-3|.|.|TRBJ1-5
CASSHYREGQPQHF
TGTGCCAGCAGTCATTACAGGGAGGGTCAGCCCCAGCATTTT
>13|TRBV24-1|many|.|TRBJ2-5
CATSGANQETQYF
TGTGCCACCAGTGGGGCCAACCAAGAGACCCAGTACTTC
>16|TRBV20-1|many|.|TRBJ2-3
CSARPPLGEEADTQYF
TGCAGTGCTAGACCACCCCTCGGCGAGGAGGCAGATACGCAGTATTTT
>13|TRBV9|many|TRBD1|TRBJ2-5
CASSVGSGGTQYF
TGTGCCAGCAGCGTAGGGTCAGGGGGGACCCAGTACTTC
>14|TRBV30|many|.|TRBJ1-4
CAWKLGPTNEKLFF
TGTGCCTGGAAACTCGGACCAACTAATGAAAAACTGTTTTTT
>13|TRBV30|few|TRBD1|TRBJ2-7
CAWSWDRSYEQYF
TGTGCCTGGAGTTGGGACAGGAGCTACGAGCAGTACTTC
>14|TRBV27|many|.|TRBJ2-3
CASSFLGGADTQYF
TGTGCCAGCAGTTTTCTTGGGGGAGCAGATACGCAGTATTTT
>15|TRBV5-1|.|TRBD1|TRBJ2-5
CASSYGQGLGETQYF
TGCGCCAGCAGCTACGGACAGGGGCTTGGAGAGACCCAGTACTTC
>14|TRBV20-1|many|.|TRBJ1-4
CSARGGTTNEKLFF
TGCAGTGCTAGAGGGGGGACAACTAATGAAAAACTGTTTTTT
>14|TRBV7-9|once|.|TRBJ1-2
CASSFSTASKGYTF
TGTGCCAGCAGCTTCTCGACCGCCTCTAAGGGCTACACCTTC
>14|TRBV9|many|.|TRBJ2-1
CASSHGGQYNEQFF
TGTGCCAGCAGCCACGGGGGACAATACAATGAGCAGTTCTTC
>17|TRBV5-1|few|TRBD1|TRBJ2-2
CASSPQPGQPYTGELFF
TGCGCCAGCAGCCCCCAACCGGGACAGCCTTATACCGGGGAGCTGTTTTTT
>13|TRBV11-2|many|.|TRBJ2-1
CASSPGTSYEQFF
TGTGCCAGCAGCCCCGGGACATCTTATGAGCAGTTCTTC
>13|TRBV2|many|.|TRBJ1-5
CASSDYPEQPQHF
TGTGCCAGCAGTGATTACCCTGAGCAACCCCAGCATTTT
>16|TRBV3-1|many|.|TRBJ1-4
CASSRRRGRGGGKLFF
TGTGCCAGCAGCCGACGTCGGGGGAGGGGAGGTGGAAAACTGTTTTTT
>15|TRBV4-3|few|.|TRBJ2-7
CASSQDRARPYEQYF
TGCGCCAGCAGCCAAGATCGGGCCCGACCCTACGAGCAGTACTTC
>18|TRBV12-3/TRBV12-4|few|TRBD1|TRBJ1-4
CASSSGDRGRGTDEKLFF
TGTGCCAGCAGTTCCGGGGACAGGGGTCGGGGCACTGATGAAAAACTGTTTTTT
>14|TRBV3-1|many|.|TRBJ1-1
CASTRTELNTEAFF
TGTGCCAGCACTCGGACGGAGTTGAACACTGAAGCTTTCTTT